These 17 T cell receptor beta chains were sequenced from one sample in a study of blood T cell repertoires in COVID-19. Profiling relied on immunoSEQ multiplex PCR, and the TCRdb table lists in-frame clones only, not all of them. Of over 100,000 clones in the sample, around 90% are singletons; the top ten hold 1.1%. Source material: peripheral blood. Receptor source: a human donor in a cohort sampled during active COVID-19.

The chain carries TRBV5-4 and TRBJ2-2; TRBD1 agrees at 7 bases. This CDR3 contains 15 residues. Germline values: CDR1 SGHNT, CDR2 YYREEE (reference sequence). V lost 4 bases and J lost 4; bases outside the gene matches: 7. Here the CDR3 reads CASSEGTVGTGELFF. The CDR3 DNA is TGTGCCAGCAGCGAGGGGACAGTGGGCACCGGGGAGCTGTTTTTT.

The chain joins TRBV12-3 or TRBV12-4 to TRBJ2-1; no clear D. Deletions cut 2 bases from V and 9 bases from J, with 5 bases between. This CDR3 is built from 11 residues. CDR3 amino acids: CASSLFSEQFF. The CDR3, as DNA: TGTGCCAGCAGTTTATTCTCTGAGCAGTTCTTC.

Here the CDR3 reads CAEGWDRGPYEQYF. CDR3 bases: TGTGCCGAGGGTTGGGACAGGGGGCCCTACGAGCAGTACTTC. The rearrangement joins TRBV21-1 to TRBJ2-7; TRBD1, the table's D call, lacks a check against the DNA. TRBV21-1 corresponds to a pseudogene. The CDR3 totals 14 residues.

This chain links TRBV19 with TRBJ1-1; possible D gene TRBD1, 6 bases. This CDR3 spans 16 amino acids. Germline values: CDR1 LNHDA, CDR2 SQIVND (reference sequence). Trimming removed 4 bases from V and 3 bases from J, with 18 bases in between. The CDR3 coding sequence is TGTGCCAGTAGTAAAAGGACATGGGACATGGACACTGAAGCTTTCTTT. Amino acid sequence: CASSKRTWDMDTEAFF.

The V and J genes are TRBV6-5 and TRBJ1-5; TRBD1 is a possible D gene (6 bases). The germline V gene has CDR1 MNHEY and CDR2 SVGAGI. The CDR3 consists of 14 residues. V lost 0 bases to trimming and J lost 6 bases, with 9 bases between them. Here the CDR3 reads CASSYSIGGQPQHF. Written as DNA, the CDR3 is TGTGCCAGCAGTTACTCGATAGGGGGTCAGCCCCAGCATTTT.

The genes are TRBV5-4 and TRBJ1-2; no reliable D call. Germline V gene data show CDR1 as SGHNT and CDR2 as YYREEE (reference sequence). The CDR3 has 14 amino acids. V lost 5 bases to trimming and J lost 3 bases, with 14 bases between them. CDR3 protein: CASRARGEDYGYTF. DNA of the CDR3: TGTGCCAGCAGGGCTCGGGGAGAGGACTATGGCTACACCTTC.

CDR3 residues: CASSDHGRVFGGYTF. The CDR3 bases are TGTGCCAGCAGTGATCATGGCAGGGTATTTGGTGGCTACACCTTC. The rearrangement links TRBV25-1 to TRBJ1-2; D is perhaps TRBD1 (5 bases). The germline V gene has CDR1 MGHDK and CDR2 SYGVNS. The V and J ends lost 3 bases and 7 bases respectively, with 18 bases between them. The CDR3 runs 15 residues.

Concerning this clone itself: The same CDR3 is also encoded by other DNA sequences in this sample. The rearrangement links TRBV7-9 to TRBJ2-3; TRBD1 agrees at 7 bases. The junction had 2 bases not matched to a gene; V was cut back by 5 bases and J by 0 bases. This CDR3 is 14 amino acids long. The germline gives CDR1 SEHNR, CDR2 FQNEAQ (reference sequence). CDR3 sequence: CASSRDSSTDTQYF. DNA for the CDR3: TGTGCCAGCAGCAGGGACAGCAGCACAGATACGCAGTATTTT.

This rearrangement joins TRBV5-1 to TRBJ2-1, with 13 bases fitting TRBD2. Germline CDR1 and CDR2: SGHRS and YFSETQ. This CDR3 spans 15 amino acids. V lost 4 bases to trimming and J lost 9 bases; unmatched junction nucleotides: 7. CDR3 coding DNA: TGCGCCAGCAGCGAACCGGGACTAGCGGGGTTTGAGCAGTTCTTC. Its protein is CASSEPGLAGFEQFF.

This CDR3 is CASSFGGQETQYF. As DNA, the CDR3 is TGTGCCAGCAGTTTTGGGGGGCAAGAGACCCAGTACTTC. The V and J genes are TRBV12-3 or TRBV12-4 and TRBJ2-5; tentatively, D is TRBD2 (6 bases). V gave up 3 bases and J gave up 2 bases, with 7 bases separating them. The CDR3 runs 13 residues.

The chain joins TRBV3-1 (or the pseudogene TRBV3-2) to TRBJ1-3; D is ambiguous. CDR3 length equals 17 residues. V was trimmed by 3 bases and J by 0 bases, leaving 15 bases between them. Germline CDR1 is LGHDT and CDR2 is YNNKEL (reference sequence). The CDR3 region is CASSQWFPHSSGNTIYF. The CDR3 coding sequence is TGTGCCAGCAGCCAGTGGTTCCCCCATAGCTCTGGAAACACCATATATTTT.

The gene calls are TRBV5-4 and TRBJ1-2; D possibly corresponds to TRBD1 (5 bases). V lost 3 bases, J lost 3 bases, and 9 bases lay in between. This CDR3 comprises 13 residues. The germline gives CDR1 SGHNT, CDR2 YYREEE (reference sequence). The chain's CDR3 is CASSSRGDYGYTF. The DNA of the CDR3 is TGTGCCAGCAGCTCCCGGGGGGACTATGGCTACACCTTC.

The chain combines TRBV19 with TRBJ1-2; D might be TRBD1 (6 bases). The CDR3 loop spans 12 amino acids. V was trimmed by 6 bases and J by 5 bases, leaving 10 bases between them. Germline CDR1 reads LNHDA; CDR2 reads SQIVND (reference sequence). CDR3 in amino acids: CASSRTVYGYTF. The CDR3 DNA is TGTGCCAGTAGCAGGACAGTGTATGGCTACACCTTC.

The chain links TRBV27 to TRBJ1-2; 9 bases align to TRBD1. This CDR3 is 14 amino acids long. Germline assignment: CDR1 MNHEY and CDR2 SMNVEV (reference sequence). V was clipped by 4 bases and J by 4 bases; unmatched bases: 4. CDR3 region: CASSSDRGSYGYTF. As DNA, the CDR3 is TGTGCCAGCAGTTCGGACAGGGGTTCCTATGGCTACACCTTC.

J is TRBJ2-1 and V is TRBV7-9; 9 bases are shared with TRBD1. Germline V CDR1 and CDR2: SEHNR, FQNEAQ (reference sequence). J was trimmed by 3 bases and V by 5 bases; bases with no gene match: 17. The CDR3 runs 19 residues. This CDR3 is CASSRYRRGGTGNYNEQFF. In DNA form, the CDR3 reads TGTGCCAGCAGCCGATACCGGAGGGGCGGGACAGGGAACTACAATGAGCAGTTCTTC.

The V gene is TRBV7-9, the J gene TRBJ1-6; D possibly corresponds to TRBD1 (5 bases). Trimming pared 5 bases from V and 8 bases from J, leaving 22 bases between. The CDR3 loop spans 17 amino acids. Germline V lookup: CDR1 SEHNR, CDR2 FQNEAQ (reference sequence). CDR3 nucleotides: TGTGCCAGCAGCCTTATATCGGGCCTCGGGGGACATTCACCCCTCCACTTT. It is translated as CASSLISGLGGHSPLHF.

This sequence joins TRBV7-9 and TRBJ1-4; TRBD1 matches 10 bases. The CDR3 runs 16 residues. The germline CDR1 and CDR2 sequences are SEHNR and FQNEAQ (reference sequence). Germline trimming cut 1 base from V and 8 bases from J; bases unmatched to any gene: 7. The CDR3 here is CASSLGQGTGAEKLFF. In nucleotides, the CDR3 is TGTGCCAGCAGCTTAGGTCAAGGGACAGGGGCCGAAAAACTGTTTTTT.